This TCR beta chain was retrieved from a study of blood T cell repertoires in COVID-19. Study as a whole: Researchers got acute and convalescent COVID-19 samples from the United States, Italy and Spain. The analysed material was cDNA or gDNA that came from T cells, B-cell-depleted T cells, or PBMCs.

The recovered donors of Cohort 3 showed two negative PCRs, clearance, or symptom resolution. CDR1 is LNHDA, CDR2 SQIVND, per germline (reference sequence). The V segment lost 4 bases and the J segment 5 bases; nucleotides outside the gene matches: 8. The CDR3 consists of 15 residues. Under the authors' procedure: Reference gene primer amplification yielded estimated nucleated cell counts. Profiled with immunoSEQ multiplex PCR; TCRdb holds only in-frame clones, not every one. V and J calls and clone size are as listed in that table; D and trimming were resolved from the DNA. The repertoire has 390,000 or so clones, around nine tenths of them found once; the top ten carry about 9.4%.

The source of this sequence is a woman aged 45-65 years who had recovered from COVID-19. The sequencing input was PBMCs or T cells enriched from blood (not recorded which). The V gene is TRBV19, the J gene TRBJ2-1; 7 bases match TRBD2. The CDR3 reads CASSKERGRNNEQFF. The CDR3, as DNA: TGTGCCAGTAGTAAGGAGCGGGGTAGAAACAATGAGCAGTTCTTC.